These 9 T cell receptor beta chains were all obtained from the same sample, sequenced in a study of T cells in Graves' hyperthyroidism and ophthalmopathy. TCR beta CDR3 regions were amplified from RNA transcripts. In the first-round RT-PCR of the TCR CDR3, the HTBI primer set was used. Using its own MiXCR run on the multiplex PCR reads, TCRdb lists one record per CDR3 protein. The data contain approximately 560,000 distinct CDR3 sequences, 15% to 19% of them seen just once; the ten biggest clones take up 6.5% to 8%. The specimen sequenced was blood. The receptors derive from a woman between 25 and 40 years old with Graves' hyperthyroidism.

In regard to this clonotype: Possible read error: a much larger clone is one base away. This chain connects TRBV27 to TRBJ1-3; D not resolved. This CDR3 contains 15 residues. The germline V gene encodes CDR1 MNHEY and CDR2 SMNVEV (reference sequence). The ends were cut back, 6 bases at V and 5 bases at J, with 17 bases in the middle. The CDR3, as DNA: TGTGCCAGCAGGCCACAGAGTGCTGTGCGAAACACCATATATTTT. It yields the protein CASRPQSAVRNTIYF.

V gene TRBV29-1 combines with J gene TRBJ2-3, with D hard to call. Germline V gene lookup returns CDR1 SQVTM and CDR2 ANQGSEA. Trimming removed 6 bases from V and 5 bases from J, with 6 bases in between. There are 10 residues in the CDR3. The chain's CDR3 is CSVEIDTQYF. CDR3 in DNA: TGCAGCGTCGAAATAGATACGCAGTATTTT.

This clonotype has a count of ten or more. This chain joins TRBV30 and TRBJ1-1; the D is unclear. Germline V gene data show CDR1 as GTSNPN and CDR2 as SVGIG (reference sequence). This CDR3 has 13 residues. V lost 1 base and J lost 0, with 6 bases in between. The chain's CDR3 is CAWSATVNTEAFF. The CDR3 DNA sequence: TGTGCCTGGAGTGCGACGGTGAACACTGAAGCTTTCTTT.

The genes are TRBV10-3 and TRBJ1-1, with D possibly matching TRBD1 (6 bases). Germline V lookup: CDR1 ENHRY, CDR2 SYGVKD. The CDR3 is 15 amino acids. V lost 6 bases and J lost 0, with 14 bases in between. CDR3 DNA: TGTGCCATCAGGCCGCCGGGACACCTGAACACTGAAGCTTTCTTT. Translated, it gives CAIRPPGHLNTEAFF.

This clonotype was picked up many times. The J gene is TRBJ2-4, the V gene TRBV11-2, with 15 bases fitting TRBD2. J gave up 7 bases and V 4 bases, and 5 bases lay outside the gene matches. The CDR3 is 16 amino acids. The V gene's germline CDR1 is SGHAT and CDR2 FQNNGV. The CDR3 region is CASSSHGTSGRNIQYF. The CDR3 DNA reads as TGTGCCAGCAGCTCCCACGGGACTAGCGGGAGGAACATTCAGTACTTC.

The table lists this clonotype with a few counts. V usage is TRBV19 and J usage is TRBJ1-5, with a tentative D call TRBD1 (6 bases). V lost 5 bases and J 4 bases, leaving 15 bases between the germline ends. CDR3 length: 15 amino acids. Germline V gene lookup returns CDR1 LNHDA and CDR2 SQIVND (reference sequence). The CDR3 loop reads CASSPTPRGNQPQHF. In nucleotides, the CDR3 is TGTGCCAGTAGTCCCACCCCAAGGGGGAATCAGCCCCAGCATTTT.

This clonotype was counted many times. V usage is TRBV20-1 and J usage is TRBJ2-3, with 11 nucleotides matching TRBD2. Germline CDR1 is DFQATT and CDR2 is SNEGSKA (reference sequence). The CDR3 is 14 amino acids. For the CDR3, the DNA is TGCAGCCTATCCGCGGGTCTAGCGGGAGGTACGCAGTATTTT. Amino acid sequence: CSLSAGLAGGTQYF.

At least ten counts were recorded for this clonotype. J is TRBJ2-5 and V is TRBV27; D might be TRBD1 or TRBD2, each matching 5 bases. CDR1 is MNHEY and CDR2 is SMNVEV in the germline V gene (reference sequence). The CDR3 sequence is 13 residues long. V lost 3 bases and J lost 5, with 10 bases in between. CDR3 loop: CASSLWGGETQYF. The CDR3 DNA is TGTGCCAGCAGTTTGTGGGGCGGGGAGACCCAGTACTTC.

This clonotype was detected many times. This sequence joins TRBV28 and TRBJ1-1; TRBD1 matches at 7 bases. V lost 7 bases to trimming and J lost 1 base; unmatched junction nucleotides: 9. The CDR3 runs to 15 residues. Germline V lookup: CDR1 MDHEN, CDR2 SYDVKM. CDR3 amino acids: CASTAPTGQNTEAFF. In DNA, the CDR3 is TGTGCCAGCACCGCGCCGACAGGGCAGAACACTGAAGCTTTCTTT.